Presented here are 2 T cell receptor beta chains from one specimen sequenced in a study of CD8 T cells in ankylosing spondylitis. TCRdb fed the 5' RACE reads into MiXCR, producing one record per CDR3 protein. The sample consists of 180,000 or so distinct CDR3 sequences, under 14% of them appearing once. The sequencing sample was made of blood, either unsorted or a sorted T cell fraction (not recorded which). All receptors derive from a male donor with ankylosing spondylitis or in good health (not recorded which).

This clonotype appeared many times. The chain couples TRBV12-3 or TRBV12-4 to TRBJ1-2; D is unresolved. The CDR3 has 13 residues. With 3 bases removed from V and 2 bases from J, the gap between germline ends came to 7 bases. The CDR3 coding sequence is TGTGCCAGCAGTTTTGCCGGAAACTATGGCTACACCTTC. Protein sequence: CASSFAGNYGYTF.

This clonotype was found many times. This rearrangement joins TRBV4-2 to TRBJ2-7; no clear D gene. Looked up from germline, CDR1 is LGHNA and CDR2 is YNFKEQ. There are 15 residues in the CDR3. V dropped 0 bases and J dropped 3 bases, with 12 bases sitting between them. CDR3 residues: CASSQDFGSNYEQYF. The CDR3 DNA sequence: TGTGCCAGCAGCCAAGATTTTGGGTCCAACTACGAGCAGTACTTC.